This TCR beta chain comes out of a study of CD8 T cells in Susac syndrome. RNA was extracted with the RNeasy kit, and a quantity of roughly 0.5 to 1 ug was reverse transcribed using random hexamers. TCRdb fed the immunoSEQ multiplex PCR reads into MiXCR, producing one record per CDR3 protein. The table has about 130,000 distinct CDR3 sequences, around nine tenths seen once. This CDR3 contains 15 residues. Trimming left V 0 bases short and J 4 bases short, with 9 bases between. Germline V gene lookup returns CDR1 MNHEY and CDR2 SVGAGI. Negative isolation yielded the CD8+ and CD4+ T cells, while FACS enriched the TEMRA cells.

This sequence originates from a human donor with multiple sclerosis. The sample taken for sequencing was CD8+ T cells from PBMCs. The chain employs TRBV6-5 and TRBJ2-2; D could derive from TRBD1 or TRBD2 (5 bases each). CDR3 protein: CASSYSRGATGELFF. The CDR3 region has the DNA TGTGCCAGCAGTTACTCTAGAGGGGCCACCGGGGAGCTGTTTTTT.